This T cell receptor (beta chain) was recorded in a study of blood T cells in healthy people across ages. Study-wide results and limits: The diversity estimates, figures obtained from one million T cells, were considered underestimates.

This clonotype showed up just a few times. Its antigen remains unidentified. Germline V gene lookup returns CDR1 SQVTM and CDR2 ANQGSEA. The CDR3 extends over 21 amino acids. The V gene lost 3 bases and the J gene lost 0 bases, with 31 bases spanning the gap. With a J-beta primer mix and a sample-barcoded 5' primer, a second PCR ran about 7 to 12 cycles. TCRdb ran MiXCR on the 5' RACE reads and lists one entry per CDR3 protein. In the table there are 780,000 or so distinct CDR3 sequences, roughly three fifths of which are singletons. This chain uses TRBV29-1 with TRBJ2-3, with D perhaps TRBD2 (6 bases). The sequencing sample was made of blood. This clonotype was obtained from a man aged 35 to 55 in good health. The CDR3 DNA follows: TGCAGCGTTGAGGGTTGGGTGGCGGAGGGCGAAACGGACGCTAGCACAGATACGCAGTATTTT. It specifies CSVEGWVAEGETDASTDTQYF.